The rows below give T cell receptor beta chains drawn from one sample of a study of cytomegalovirus exposure and HLA in healthy donors. Only in-frame clones appear in the TCRdb table, and some are missing; sequencing was by immunoSEQ multiplex PCR. Its listing shows 100,000 to 150,000 clones. The specimen sequenced was PBMCs. Receptor source: a man younger than 30 in good health and CMV-seronegative. CDR3s leave out the opening cysteine and the closing phenylalanine or tryptophan.

>TRBV7-2|TRBJ2-1
ASSERGQGYDEQF
>TRBV19|TRBJ2-7
ASSIGTFGPYEQY
>TRBV29-1|TRBJ1-2
SVPPDRSNYGYT
>TRBV4-2|TRBJ2-2
ASSQVPLAGANTGELF
>TRBV7-2|TRBJ2-7
ASSPERYEQY
>TRBV7-9|TRBJ1-1
ASSFAGSEAF
>TRBV5-1|TRBJ2-1
ASSPGLAGAGEQF
>TRBV6-5|TRBJ2-7
ASSQYRVRSYEQY
>TRBV5-1|TRBJ2-5
ASSEAGGGETQY
>TRBV6-5|TRBJ2-7
ASSLTSGRHEQY
>TRBV19|TRBJ2-5
ASSRYDSGRRSFRETQY
>TRBV25-1|TRBJ1-1
ASAQGAMTEAF
>TRBV5-1|TRBJ1-2
ASSLQFDREDYGYT
>TRBV18|TRBJ1-1
ASSSILGQGDTEAF
>TRBV5-4|TRBJ2-1
ASTSTSLDEQF
>TRBV9|TRBJ1-4
ASSTGTGGRGEKLF
>TRBV5-6|TRBJ1-2
ASSLASGANYGYT